This entry describes one T cell receptor (beta chain). The data stem from a study of blood T cell repertoires in COVID-19. At the level of the study: Acute and convalescent COVID-19 samples came from the United States, Italy and Spain.

Generated by immunoSEQ multiplex PCR, the TCRdb table keeps only in-frame clones and is missing some. The sample lists roughly 250,000 clones; 85% to 90% were seen once. Living in under 30 US areas, the participants were between roughly 18 and 90 years of age. Participant reports of clinical history set cohort assignment. Up to 2 weeks before entering the study, exposed participants had met a COVID-19 case. The clonotype comes from a man aged 45 to 65 who had been exposed to COVID-19. The sample was PBMCs or T cells enriched from blood (not recorded which).

CDR3 loop: CASCWTSTDTQYF. DNA for the CDR3: TGTGCCAGCTGCTGGACTAGCACAGATACGCAGTATTTT. The chain uses TRBV18 and TRBJ2-3; D is perhaps TRBD2 (5 bases). The CDR3 runs to 13 residues. V gave up 7 bases and J gave up 0 bases, with 8 bases separating them. The germline V gene encodes CDR1 KGHSH and CDR2 LQKENI. The full variable domain, its missing parts supplied by reference TRBV18 and TRBJ2-3, is NAGVMQNPRHLVRRRGQEARLRCSPMKGHSHVYWYRQLPEEGLKFMVYLQKENIIDESGMPKERFSAEFPKEGPSILRIQQVVRGDSAAYFCASCWTSTDTQYFGPGTRLTVL.